These 20 T cell receptor beta chains originate from one sample sequenced in a study of cytomegalovirus exposure and HLA in healthy donors. Assay used: immunoSEQ multiplex PCR; TCRdb lists only in-frame clones, some missing. In the table there are 100,000 to 150,000 clones, 89% of which are singletons. Sequencing was done on a sample of PBMCs. These receptors were obtained from a woman aged 18-30 years in good health and CMV-seronegative.

The chain is built from TRBV9 and TRBJ2-7; tentative D call: TRBD1 (6 bases). Germline assignment: CDR1 SGDLS and CDR2 YYNGEE. The CDR3 is 15 residues long. The V gene lost 0 bases and the J gene lost 2 bases, with 12 bases spanning the gap. CDR3 sequence (DNA): TGTGCCAGCAGCGTAGATACAGGGCCAGCCTACGAGCAGTACTTC. Protein product: CASSVDTGPAYEQYF.

This chain uses TRBV6-6 with TRBJ2-7, with D hard to call. CDR1 MNHNY and CDR2 SVGAGI come from the germline V gene (reference sequence). V lost 4 bases and J lost 3, with 4 bases in between. The CDR3 sequence is 11 residues long. The CDR3 protein is CASSSRYEQYF. In DNA, the CDR3 is TGTGCCAGCAGTTCCCGCTACGAGCAGTACTTC.

The V call is TRBV7-2, the J call TRBJ2-3, with D hard to call. The CDR3 sequence is 14 residues long. The V gene's germline CDR1 is SGHTA and CDR2 FQGNSA. V lost 2 bases and J 0 bases, leaving 6 bases between the germline ends. The CDR3 spells CASSLLTSTDTQYF. DNA of the CDR3: TGTGCCAGCAGCTTACTGACTAGCACAGATACGCAGTATTTT.

The V gene is TRBV6-6, the J gene TRBJ2-5; weak D call: TRBD2 (5 bases). CDR1 and CDR2 (germline): MNHNY, SVGAGI (reference sequence). The CDR3 has 13 residues. V was clipped by 7 bases and J by 1 base, with 10 bases between them. Here the CDR3 DNA reads TGTGCCAGCAACCGGGGTCGCCAAGAGACCCAGTACTTC. It specifies CASNRGRQETQYF.

This chain links TRBV15 with TRBJ1-5; D gene uncertain. V lost 0 bases and J 6 bases, leaving 3 bases between the germline ends. CDR3 length: 12 amino acids. The germline V gene has CDR1 LNHNV and CDR2 YYDKDF (reference sequence). The CDR3 DNA follows: TGTGCCACCAGCAGAGACCTTCAGCCCCAGCATTTT. It is translated as CATSRDLQPQHF.

The genes are TRBV19 and TRBJ1-5; weak D call: TRBD1 (5 bases). The CDR3 extends over 17 amino acids. V was pared by 0 bases and J by 4 bases, with 16 bases between. In germline, CDR1 is LNHDA, CDR2 SQIVND (reference sequence). CDR3 bases: TGTGCCAGTAGTATAGACACGGGGGGACCGGGGAATCAGCCCCAGCATTTT. This encodes CASSIDTGGPGNQPQHF.

This chain joins TRBV28 and TRBJ2-4; D may be TRBD1 (7 bases). The CDR3 length is 14 residues. CDR1 MDHEN and CDR2 SYDVKM come from the germline V gene. The V end lost 6 bases, the J end lost 7 bases, and 16 bases lay between the germline ends. The CDR3 reads CASSLTPGGNIQYF. CDR3 in DNA: TGTGCCAGCAGCCTTACCCCAGGGGGGAACATTCAGTACTTC.

V gene TRBV5-1 combines with J gene TRBJ2-3; a possible D gene is TRBD2 (6 bases). Germline V gives CDR1 SGHRS, CDR2 YFSETQ. Trimming removed 7 bases at V and 7 bases at J, with 19 bases between. CDR3 length: 14 residues. The DNA for the CDR3 is TGCGCCAGCGGCGACTCGGACGGGGGTAATACGCAGTATTTT. Its translation: CASGDSDGGNTQYF.

This chain connects TRBV19 to TRBJ2-6; no clear D gene. The CDR3 is made up of 14 amino acids. Trimming took off 7 bases at V and 0 bases at J, with 7 bases between the two ends. From germline, CDR1 is LNHDA and CDR2 SQIVND (reference sequence). CDR3 residues: CASTLSSGANVLTF. The CDR3 DNA reads TGTGCCAGTACTCTGAGCTCTGGGGCCAACGTCCTGACTTTC.

This clone occurred a few times. The rearrangement links TRBV7-6 to TRBJ2-7, with D possibly being TRBD2 (6 bases). Germline-derived CDR1 and CDR2 are SGHVS and FNYEAQ. This CDR3 spans 14 amino acids. The V and J ends lost 1 base and 2 bases respectively, with 9 bases between them. This CDR3 is CASSLGSGPYEQYF. The CDR3 nucleotides are TGTGCCAGCAGCTTAGGAAGCGGGCCCTACGAGCAGTACTTC.

The rearrangement links TRBV7-2 to TRBJ2-7; the match to TRBD2 covers 8 bases. CDR1 is SGHTA, CDR2 FQGNSA, per germline. The CDR3 consists of 15 residues. After removal of 2 bases from V and 6 bases from J, the junction contained 9 bases not matched to a gene. The CDR3 is CASSLFSTSESEQYF. Written as DNA, the CDR3 is TGTGCCAGCAGCTTATTCTCGACTAGCGAAAGCGAGCAGTACTTC.

CDR3 region: CASSGTSGNTGELFF. CDR3 nucleotide sequence: TGTGCCAGCAGTGGGACTAGCGGGAACACCGGGGAGCTGTTTTTT. V gene TRBV7-9 combines with J gene TRBJ2-2, with 11 bases fitting TRBD2. The CDR3 extends over 15 amino acids. Germline V gene lookup returns CDR1 SEHNR and CDR2 FQNEAQ (reference sequence). Losses at the gene ends were 6 bases for V and 1 base for J; bases not matched to a gene: 1.

The gene calls are TRBV5-4 and TRBJ2-3; 9 positions agree with TRBD2. V lost 5 bases, J lost 1 base, and 5 bases stayed unmatched. Germline CDR1 and CDR2: SGHNT and YYREEE (reference sequence). CDR3 length equals 15 residues. CDR3 loop: CASSRRLAGTDTQYF. The CDR3 DNA reads TGTGCCAGCAGTCGACGACTAGCGGGCACAGATACGCAGTATTTT.

This clone was counted a few times. The CDR3: CASSRGTGKGQPQHF. CDR3 in DNA: TGTGCCAGCAGTAGGGGGACAGGTAAGGGTCAGCCCCAGCATTTT. V is TRBV6-5 and J is TRBJ1-5; 8 bases are a match to TRBD1. Germline lookup yields CDR1 MNHEY and CDR2 SVGAGI. Trimming at V came to 5 bases and at J to 6 bases, leaving 9 bases not matched to a gene. The CDR3 length is 15 residues.

V and J are TRBV5-1 and TRBJ2-7; 7 bases are shared with TRBD2. The V segment lost 1 base and the J segment 0 bases; nucleotides outside the gene matches: 10. Germline V gene sequence: CDR1 SGHRS, CDR2 YFSETQ. This CDR3 has 17 amino acids. The CDR3 is CASSLSGLADRSYEQYF. The CDR3 DNA is TGCGCCAGCAGCTTGTCAGGGCTAGCGGACCGCTCCTACGAGCAGTACTTC.

The chain couples TRBV30 to TRBJ1-4; the D gene is possibly TRBD1 (6 bases). Looked up from germline, CDR1 is GTSNPN and CDR2 is SVGIG (reference sequence). The V and J ends lost 3 bases and 8 bases respectively, with 22 bases between them. The CDR3 has 16 amino acids. Here the CDR3 reads CAWRDETGTIGEKLFF. Here the CDR3 DNA reads TGTGCCTGGAGAGATGAAACCGGGACAATCGGGGAAAAACTGTTTTTT.

The count of this clone is one. The genes are TRBV4-2 and TRBJ1-1; 7 bases agree with TRBD1. J gave up 3 bases and V 3 bases, and 7 bases lay outside the gene matches. The CDR3 loop spans 15 amino acids. Germline V gives CDR1 LGHNA, CDR2 YNFKEQ. The CDR3 reads CASSHERQGDTEAFF. For the CDR3, the DNA is TGTGCCAGCAGCCATGAACGACAGGGTGACACTGAAGCTTTCTTT.

To note about this clone: No DNA is shown, since the ends of the CDR3 on it are uncertain; the CDR3 is the one TCRdb lists. The chain uses TRBV7-9 and TRBJ2-5; TRBD1 reflects the table's D call only, with no check against the DNA. Counting both end residues, the CDR3 totals 15 amino acids. The V gene's germline CDR1 is SEHNR and CDR2 FQNEAQ (reference sequence). The CDR3 loop is CASSYPQGGILAQYF.

The rearrangement joins TRBV25-1 to TRBJ1-1, with a tentative D call TRBD1 (5 bases). Trimming removed 2 bases at V and 4 bases at J, with 14 bases between. The CDR3 contains 15 residues. From germline, CDR1 is MGHDK and CDR2 SYGVNS. CDR3: CASSELAGLGTEAFF. The CDR3 DNA reads as TGTGCCAGCAGTGAACTGGCAGGGTTAGGCACTGAAGCTTTCTTT.

This sequence joins TRBV7-9 and TRBJ2-7, with D uncertain. Germline V CDR1 and CDR2: SEHNR, FQNEAQ (reference sequence). V shed 5 bases and J shed 2 bases, with 7 bases lying between them. This CDR3 has 12 residues. CDR3 sequence: CASSPSAYEQYF. The CDR3 nucleotides are TGTGCCAGCAGCCCCAGCGCCTACGAGCAGTACTTC.